This entry describes one TCR beta chain. Germline assignment: CDR1 LNHDA and CDR2 SQIVND (reference sequence). The CDR3 contains 15 residues. With 6 bases removed from V and 3 bases from J, the gap between germline ends came to 14 bases. Profiling relied on immunoSEQ multiplex PCR, and the TCRdb table lists in-frame clones only, not all of them. The sample lists almost 35,000 clones, 93% occurring once. The data were obtained in a study of T cells in localized non-small cell lung cancer. The TCR comes from a female donor over 55 with stage I lung adenocarcinoma. The source material was peripheral blood, sampled before any cancer treatment. The chain has TRBV19 and TRBJ2-2, with D perhaps given as TRBD1 or TRBD2 (6 bases each). The CDR3 nucleotides read TGTGCCAGTAGAGGGAGGCAGGGGCACACCGGGGAGCTGTTTTTT. Translation: CASRGRQGHTGELFF.